This T cell receptor (beta chain) was captured by sequencing in a study of early T cells in non-severe SARS-CoV-2 infection. Whole-study context: Investigators sequenced bulk RNA drawn from unsorted whole blood, and chains remained unpaired.

Individual cDNA molecules were tagged with unique molecular identifiers. A single record per CDR3 protein comes from TCRdb applying MiXCR to the 5' RACE reads. The profile shows 70,000 to 75,000 distinct CDR3 sequences, 9% to 15% of them singletons. With 5 bases clipped from V and 4 bases from J, the junction kept 5 bases outside the gene matches. The CDR3 totals 14 residues. Whole-study results and caveats: Lookups in VDJdb leaned toward anti-spike CD8 responses and missed private and CD4 specificities.

About this clonotype itself: Its matching antigen is unknown.

The chain recombines TRBV12-3 or TRBV12-4 with TRBJ2-1; 7 nucleotides match TRBD2. This sequence was found in an adult who was a healthcare worker with PCR-confirmed SARS-CoV-2 infection or an uninfected control (not recorded which). The sequencing input was whole blood. The CDR3 region is CASSPSGTYNEQFF. CDR3 bases: TGTGCCAGCAGTCCCAGCGGGACTTACAATGAGCAGTTCTTC.